This T cell receptor (beta chain) was identified during a study of CD8+ T cells in alopecia areata. Study as a whole: Tofacitinib was taken orally by treated patients, and the dose was 5 to 10 mg twice daily.

The CDR3 is 15 amino acids. The V end was cut by 7 bases, the J end by 0 bases, with 13 bases between. Germline loops: CDR1 SEHNR, CDR2 FQNEAQ (reference sequence). After isolation, RNA underwent reverse transcription to generate cDNA as the sequencing template. Libraries were prepared by immunoSEQ multiplex PCR; TCRdb keeps only in-frame clonotypes and omits some of them. The data hold approximately 180,000 clones, with 58% observed a single time. This clone was counted a few times. As to treatment: oral pan-JAK inhibitor, 5-10 mg twice daily. The material was CD4+ T cells sorted from blood, obtained at approximately week 56, from a patient treated with tofacitinib. The receptor was derived from a human donor with alopecia areata. V is TRBV7-9 and J is TRBJ1-3; maybe TRBD1 (5 bases). In DNA, the CDR3 is TGTGCCAGCACCCCCAATACAGGCTCTGGAAACACCATATATTTT. This gives the protein CASTPNTGSGNTIYF. The complete variable domain, with remaining parts taken from reference TRBV7-9 and TRBJ1-3, reads DTGVSQNPRHKITKRGQNVTFRCDPISEHNRLYWYRQTLGQGPEFLTYFQNEAQLEKSRLLSDRFSAERPKGSFSTLEIQRTEQGDSAMYLCASTPNTGSGNTIYFGEGSWLTVV.